These 32 T cell receptor beta chains came from one sample sequenced in a study of OX40 agonist ivuxolimab in advanced cancers. TCRdb keeps only in-frame clones here, not all; method: immunoSEQ multiplex PCR. Of 60,000 to 75,000 clones in the sample, 85% to 90% were seen once. The specimen was CD4+ or CD8+ T cells sorted from blood, collected in a trial of the OX40 agonist ivuxolimab. Source of these receptors: an adult with an advanced solid tumor such as melanoma, head and neck, liver or kidney cancer.

The V and J genes are TRBV6-5 and TRBJ1-4, with TRBD1 as a possible D gene (6 bases). CDR1 MNHEY and CDR2 SVGAGI come from the germline V gene. The V gene lost 6 bases and the J gene lost 8 bases, with 16 bases spanning the gap. The CDR3 extends over 14 amino acids. Here the CDR3 reads CASSRGPSGEKLFF. The DNA for the CDR3 is TGTGCCAGCAGCCGGGGGCCGTCGGGCGAAAAACTGTTTTTT.

The rearrangement uses TRBV9 and TRBJ2-2; TRBD1 aligns across 9 bases. With V trimmed by 3 bases and J by 6 bases, 9 bases remained unmatched. Germline values: CDR1 SGDLS, CDR2 YYNGEE. This CDR3 has 16 amino acids. In DNA form, the CDR3 reads TGTGCCAGCAGCGACCGGGACAGGGAAGGGTCCGGGGAGCTGTTTTTT. This sequence encodes CASSDRDREGSGELFF.

The V call is TRBV18, the J call TRBJ1-5; TRBD1 agrees at 12 bases. J gave up 3 bases and V 3 bases, and 6 bases lay outside the gene matches. Germline V gene sequence: CDR1 KGHSH, CDR2 LQKENI. The CDR3 is 17 residues long. The CDR3 protein is CASSPGQGARDNQPQHF. The CDR3 coding sequence is TGTGCCAGCTCACCGGGACAGGGGGCGCGAGACAATCAGCCCCAGCATTTT. Looking up the rest from reference TRBV18 and TRBJ1-5 gives the full variable domain: NAGVMQNPRHLVRRRGQEARLRCSPMKGHSHVYWYRQLPEEGLKFMVYLQKENIIDESGMPKERFSAEFPKEGPSILRIQQVVRGDSAAYFCASSPGQGARDNQPQHFGDGTRLSIL.

J is TRBJ1-1 and V is TRBV7-9; D may be TRBD1 (5 bases). This CDR3 contains 14 residues. V shed 6 bases and J shed 12 bases, with 23 bases lying between them. The V gene's germline CDR1 is SEHNR and CDR2 FQNEAQ (reference sequence). The CDR3 here is CASSSTGDWLWSFF. The CDR3 nucleotides read TGTGCCAGCAGTTCTACCGGGGACTGGCTCTGGTCTTTCTTT.

The table lists this clone with a few counts. V and J are TRBV2 and TRBJ1-5, with a possible D match to TRBD1 (5 bases). Per the germline V gene, CDR1 is SNHLY and CDR2 is FYNNEI. V lost 5 bases and J lost 3, with 14 bases in between. The CDR3 extends over 15 amino acids. The CDR3 region is CASSPGLSANQPQHF. The CDR3 nucleotides read TGTGCCAGCAGTCCGGGACTTAGCGCCAATCAGCCCCAGCATTTT.

The V gene is TRBV6-1, the J gene TRBJ1-5; 8 bases are a match to TRBD1. Trimming took 4 bases from V and 2 from J; bases not matched to a gene: 10. The CDR3 consists of 17 residues. CDR1 and CDR2 (germline): MNHNS, SASEGT. The CDR3 region is CASSGTGRYSGNQPQHF. CDR3 DNA sequence: TGTGCCAGCAGTGGGACAGGGAGGTATTCTGGCAATCAGCCCCAGCATTTT.

The chain joins TRBV10-3 to TRBJ1-3; 7 positions agree with TRBD1. CDR3 size: 15 residues. Germline V gives CDR1 ENHRY, CDR2 SYGVKD. The ends lost 4 bases at V and 0 bases at J; junction bases unmatched: 3. The CDR3, as DNA: TGTGCCATCAGTGGGGGACAGTTCTCTGGAAACACCATATATTTT. Its translation is CAISGGQFSGNTIYF.

For the CDR3, the DNA is TGTGCCACCGGGGTAGGGATTAGGGCCGGGGAGCTGTTTTTT. Amino acid sequence: CATGVGIRAGELFF. This sequence joins TRBV15 and TRBJ2-2; D not certain. The V and J ends lost 8 bases and 6 bases respectively, with 16 bases between them. Germline lookup yields CDR1 LNHNV and CDR2 YYDKDF (reference sequence). This CDR3 contains 14 residues.

This chain uses TRBV29-1 with TRBJ1-1; D perhaps matches TRBD1 (5 bases). Germline CDR1 SQVTM, CDR2 ANQGSEA. Trimming took off 5 bases at V and 4 bases at J, with 20 bases between the two ends. CDR3 length equals 15 residues. This chain's CDR3 is CSVMHWATGGTEAFF. The CDR3 bases are TGCAGCGTTATGCATTGGGCTACGGGGGGCACTGAAGCTTTCTTT.

V gene TRBV6-5 combines with J gene TRBJ2-7, with 9 bases that match TRBD2. The CDR3 covers 15 residues. The V gene's germline CDR1 is MNHEY and CDR2 SVGAGI. The ends lost 6 bases at V and 7 bases at J; junction bases unmatched: 13. CDR3 protein: CASRAPGLAHREQYF. CDR3 in DNA: TGTGCCAGCAGAGCACCGGGACTAGCCCATCGGGAGCAGTACTTC.

The chain combines TRBV19 with TRBJ2-7, with 11 bases that match TRBD1. This CDR3 has 13 amino acids. Germline V gives CDR1 LNHDA, CDR2 SQIVND (reference sequence). V shed 11 bases and J 3 bases; nucleotides not matched to a gene: 6. CDR3 loop: CAPGGTGGYEQYF. For the CDR3, the DNA is TGTGCCCCTGGGGGGACAGGGGGCTACGAGCAGTACTTC.

This clone has more than one count but fewer than ten. V usage is TRBV28 and J usage is TRBJ1-2, with 7 bases identical to TRBD1. The CDR3 extends over 13 amino acids. V lost 5 bases, J lost 7 bases, and 7 bases stayed unmatched. Germline V lookup: CDR1 MDHEN, CDR2 SYDVKM. The CDR3 bases are TGTGCCAGCAGTCCCCCCAGGGGGGCTGGCTACACCTTC. Translating it yields CASSPPRGAGYTF.

The rearrangement joins TRBV28 to TRBJ2-4; 7 bases map to TRBD2. The CDR3 runs 14 residues. V trimming: 5 bases; J trimming: 8 bases; junction bases outside the gene matches: 9. Germline V lookup: CDR1 MDHEN, CDR2 SYDVKM. The CDR3 here is CASSPPLGGDIQYF. CDR3 in DNA: TGTGCCAGCAGTCCTCCACTGGGGGGGGACATTCAGTACTTC.

The chain has TRBV2 and TRBJ1-5; tentatively, D is TRBD1 (6 bases). The germline V gene has CDR1 SNHLY and CDR2 FYNNEI. The CDR3 runs 14 residues. Trimming left V 6 bases short and J 5 bases short, with 14 bases between. The CDR3 loop reads CASSEQGRYQPQHF. DNA of the CDR3: TGTGCCAGCAGCGAACAGGGCCGGTATCAGCCCCAGCATTTT.

This sequence joins TRBV19 and TRBJ2-6; D is unresolved. There are 17 residues in the CDR3. Germline CDR1 reads LNHDA; CDR2 reads SQIVND (reference sequence). V shed 5 bases and J shed 0 bases, with 14 bases lying between them. The CDR3 loop is CASSSRASNSGANVLTF. CDR3 bases: TGTGCCAGTAGTTCCCGGGCAAGTAACTCTGGGGCCAACGTCCTGACTTTC.

Written as DNA, the CDR3 is TGCGCCAGCAGCTTGGAGAGACAGGGGGCTCTGACGAGCTCCTACAATGAGCAGTTCTTC. Translated: CASSLERQGALTSSYNEQFF. The V gene is TRBV5-1, the J gene TRBJ2-1; 10 positions match TRBD1. CDR3 size: 20 residues. Germline-derived CDR1 and CDR2 are SGHRS and YFSETQ. The V and J ends lost 0 bases and 0 bases, in that order; junction bases with no gene match: 12.

For the CDR3, the DNA is TGTGCCAGCAGCGCCAGACAGTTCCCCTCTGGAAACACCATATATTTT. It codes for CASSARQFPSGNTIYF. The gene calls are TRBV9 and TRBJ1-3; possible D gene TRBD1, 5 bases. The CDR3 runs to 16 residues. Deletions cut 3 bases from V and 0 bases from J, with 13 bases between. The V gene's germline CDR1 is SGDLS and CDR2 YYNGEE.

The V call is TRBV10-3, the J call TRBJ2-3; 7 bases are a match to TRBD2. CDR3 size: 17 residues. V lost 0 bases, J lost 2 bases, and 8 bases stayed unmatched. Looked up from germline, CDR1 is ENHRY and CDR2 is SYGVKD. CDR3 sequence reads: CAISESRLAVSTDTQYF. The CDR3 DNA is TGTGCCATCAGTGAGTCGAGGCTAGCGGTCTCCACAGATACGCAGTATTTT.

The chain is built from TRBV15 and TRBJ1-1; D is unresolved. The CDR3 has 12 amino acids. Trimming cost V 3 bases and J 7 bases, with 9 bases left between them. CDR1 is LNHNV and CDR2 is YYDKDF in the germline V gene (reference sequence). The DNA for the CDR3 is TGTGCCACCAGCAGTTATGGGTTTGAAGCTTTCTTT. It encodes CATSSYGFEAFF.

The chain employs TRBV4-1 and TRBJ2-7, with D tentatively TRBD2 (6 bases). CDR1 is MGHRA, CDR2 YSYEKL, per germline. V lost 5 bases and J 4 bases, leaving 24 bases between the germline ends. CDR3 size: 17 residues. CDR3 bases: TGCGCCAGCAGCTACGTAGGCCGGGGGAAATCGAAATACGAGCAGTACTTC. It yields the protein CASSYVGRGKSKYEQYF.

CDR3 sequence reads: CASSLESPPAISGVEQFF. CDR3 in DNA: TGTGCCAGCAGCTTAGAGTCCCCCCCAGCGATTTCGGGCGTTGAGCAGTTCTTC. This rearrangement joins TRBV7-6 to TRBJ2-1; D call uncertain. Per the germline V gene, CDR1 is SGHVS and CDR2 is FNYEAQ. Trimming removed 1 base at V and 9 bases at J, with 25 bases between. This CDR3 is built from 18 residues.

The rearrangement joins TRBV11-2 to TRBJ1-1; D is possibly TRBD1 (5 bases). The CDR3 is 14 residues long. Germline CDR1 SGHAT, CDR2 FQNNGV. V shed 1 base and J shed 11 bases, with 17 bases lying between them. CDR3: CASSLGVGERMAFF. The CDR3 DNA reads TGTGCCAGCAGCTTAGGGGTGGGGGAAAGGATGGCTTTCTTT.

J is TRBJ2-2 and V is TRBV9; the match to TRBD2 covers 7 bases. The V and J ends lost 5 bases and 6 bases, in that order; junction bases with no gene match: 7. Germline CDR1 and CDR2: SGDLS and YYNGEE. CDR3 length: 14 residues. This chain's CDR3 is CASSLVTSAGELFF. CDR3 bases: TGTGCCAGCAGTCTAGTAACTAGCGCCGGGGAGCTGTTTTTT.

The CDR3: CASSLGTGPQETQYF. In DNA form, the CDR3 reads TGTGCCAGCAGCTTGGGGACAGGGCCCCAAGAGACCCAGTACTTC. The chain carries TRBV7-9 and TRBJ2-5; 9 bases are shared with TRBD1. Germline CDR1 is SEHNR and CDR2 is FQNEAQ (reference sequence). The CDR3 extends over 15 amino acids. V trimming: 3 bases; J trimming: 1 base; junction bases outside the gene matches: 3.

This clone has just one count. The V gene is TRBV7-2, the J gene TRBJ1-5, with a tentative D call TRBD1 (5 bases). Per the germline V gene, CDR1 is SGHTA and CDR2 is FQGNSA. The CDR3 covers 13 residues. The V end was cut by 1 base, the J end by 7 bases, with 8 bases between. For the CDR3, the DNA is TGTGCCAGCAGCTTAGACGGGGCCCAGCCCCAGCATTTT. It codes for CASSLDGAQPQHF.

There are a few counts of this clone. The rearrangement joins TRBV19 to TRBJ1-5; D unclear. Trimming shortened V by 2 bases and J by 3 bases, and 11 bases separated the two germline ends. Germline CDR1 reads LNHDA; CDR2 reads SQIVND (reference sequence). The CDR3 extends over 15 amino acids. The CDR3 DNA is TGTGCCAGTAGTATAAGGTCTGTGAACAATCAGCCCCAGCATTTT. Protein: CASSIRSVNNQPQHF.

The chain has TRBV27 and TRBJ2-7, with TRBD2 as a possible D gene (6 bases). With 6 bases removed from V and 4 bases from J, the gap between germline ends came to 28 bases. In germline, CDR1 is MNHEY, CDR2 SMNVEV (reference sequence). The CDR3 runs to 18 residues. The CDR3 bases are TGTGCCAGCAGACCGGCTTCAAGGGCAAGGGCCGGGGGTTACGAGCAGTACTTC. Translating it yields CASRPASRARAGGYEQYF.

The chain is built from TRBV12-5 and TRBJ2-2; 10 bases agree with TRBD1. The V segment lost 10 bases and the J segment 5 bases; nucleotides outside the gene matches: 10. The CDR3 is 15 residues long. Germline values: CDR1 LGHNT, CDR2 FRNRAP. In DNA form, the CDR3 reads TGTGCTATTTACTCCGGGACAGGGGAAACCGGGGAGCTGTTTTTT. It yields the protein CAIYSGTGETGELFF.

The rearrangement links TRBV6-5 to TRBJ1-1; no definite D call. The V gene lost 4 bases and the J gene lost 1 base, with 10 bases spanning the gap. The CDR3 contains 14 residues. Looked up from germline, CDR1 is MNHEY and CDR2 is SVGAGI. Here the CDR3 DNA reads TGTGCCAGCAGTTCCAAGACAAGGAACACTGAAGCTTTCTTT. Translation: CASSSKTRNTEAFF.

The chain recombines TRBV4-3 with TRBJ2-5, with TRBD2 matching over 7 bases. V was clipped by 0 bases and J by 1 base; unmatched bases: 8. Germline V gene sequence: CDR1 LGHNA, CDR2 YSLEER. The CDR3 extends over 17 amino acids. CDR3 sequence (DNA): TGCGCCAGCAGCCAAGATGGTCCGCTAGCGGTCCAAGAGACCCAGTACTTC. This encodes CASSQDGPLAVQETQYF.

As to this clone: The sample contains more than one DNA sequence encoding this CDR3. The genes are TRBV27 and TRBJ1-2, with TRBD1 as a possible D gene (6 bases). The CDR3 is 13 amino acids. V lost 5 bases and J lost 4, with 11 bases in between. In germline, CDR1 is MNHEY, CDR2 SMNVEV (reference sequence). This chain's CDR3 is CASSPGASYGYTF. Written as DNA, the CDR3 is TGTGCCAGCAGTCCAGGGGCGAGCTATGGCTACACCTTC.

The sample holds one count of this clone. CDR3 protein: CASSDKGQGKTPQHF. In DNA, the CDR3 is TGTGCCAGCTCCGACAAGGGACAGGGGAAGACGCCCCAGCATTTT. This chain joins TRBV18 and TRBJ1-5; the match to TRBD1 covers 10 bases. In germline, CDR1 is KGHSH, CDR2 LQKENI. This CDR3 has 15 residues. J was trimmed by 9 bases and V by 6 bases; bases with no gene match: 11.